The sequence of this TCR beta chain was determined in a study of shared clonotypes between healthy human individuals. Study findings and constraints: With a few donors compared, 5% to 5.5% of naive CD4 clonotypes were shared.

Every subset had its genomic DNA shared out evenly among several immunoSEQ plates. When replicate PCRs were run on sorted subsets, they used 150 to 250 ng DNA, roughly 30,000 T cell genomes. TCRdb's copy holds only in-frame clones and misses some; the assay was immunoSEQ multiplex PCR. The data show 85,000 to 100,000 clones, almost 70% seen once. As for this clone: Its antigen is unknown.

The CDR3 is 13 residues long. The V gene's germline CDR1 is SEHNR and CDR2 FQNEAQ (reference sequence). Between the trimmed V and J ends, which lost 11 bases and 0 bases, there was a span of 14 bases. The V call is TRBV7-9, the J call TRBJ2-7, with D perhaps TRBD1 or TRBD2 (5 bases each). This TCR derives from a man aged 25 to 45 in good health. Sequencing input: memory CD8+ T cells sorted from blood. Described subset: CD45RO+ cells pooled with CCR7-negative TemRA cells. The DNA of the CDR3 is TGTGCCGTCGAGGGACGCCTCTCCTACGAGCAGTACTTC. Translating it yields CAVEGRLSYEQYF.